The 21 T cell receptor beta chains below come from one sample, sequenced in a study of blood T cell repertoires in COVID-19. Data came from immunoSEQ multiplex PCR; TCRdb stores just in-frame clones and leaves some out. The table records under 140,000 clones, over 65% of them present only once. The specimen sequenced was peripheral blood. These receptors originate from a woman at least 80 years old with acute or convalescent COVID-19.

Written as DNA, the CDR3 is TGTGCCAGCAGCTTTACGGGGACAGGGGTTATCACTGAAGCTTTCTTT. Residues: CASSFTGTGVITEAFF. V and J are TRBV7-2 and TRBJ1-1; TRBD1 matches 10 bases. V was pared by 3 bases and J by 4 bases, with 8 bases of the junction left unmatched. Germline CDR1 and CDR2: SGHTA and FQGNSA. The CDR3 consists of 16 residues.

DNA of the CDR3: TGCGCCAGCAGCTTCCCGGGTTCCTACGAGCAGTACTTC. It is translated as CASSFPGSYEQYF. This chain uses TRBV5-1 with TRBJ2-7; D is ambiguous. V lost 2 bases to trimming and J lost 1 base, with 7 bases between them. The CDR3 sequence is 13 residues long. The V gene's germline CDR1 is SGHRS and CDR2 YFSETQ.

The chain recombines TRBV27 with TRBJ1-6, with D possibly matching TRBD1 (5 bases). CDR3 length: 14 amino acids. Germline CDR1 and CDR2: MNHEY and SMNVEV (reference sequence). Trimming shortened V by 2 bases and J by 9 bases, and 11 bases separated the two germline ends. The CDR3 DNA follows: TGTGCCAGCAGTTTAAGGGGTGGCGGTTCACCCCTCCACTTT. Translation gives CASSLRGGGSPLHF.

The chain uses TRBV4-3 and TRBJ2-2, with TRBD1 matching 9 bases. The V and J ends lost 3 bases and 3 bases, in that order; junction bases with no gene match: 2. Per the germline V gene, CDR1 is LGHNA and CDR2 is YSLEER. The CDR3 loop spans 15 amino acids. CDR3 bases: TGCGCCAGCAGCCAGGGGACAGGGTACACCGGGGAGCTGTTTTTT. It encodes CASSQGTGYTGELFF.

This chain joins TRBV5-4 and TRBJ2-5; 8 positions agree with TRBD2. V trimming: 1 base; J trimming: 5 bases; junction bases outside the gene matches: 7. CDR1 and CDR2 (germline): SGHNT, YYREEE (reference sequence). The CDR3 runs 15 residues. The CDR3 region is CASSLSGGPGETQYF. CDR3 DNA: TGTGCCAGCAGCTTGTCGGGAGGGCCAGGTGAGACCCAGTACTTC.

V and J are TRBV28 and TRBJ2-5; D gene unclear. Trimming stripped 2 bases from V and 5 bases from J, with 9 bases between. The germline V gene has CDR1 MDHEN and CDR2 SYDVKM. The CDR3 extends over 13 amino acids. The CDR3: CASSLATQETQYF. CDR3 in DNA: TGTGCCAGCAGTTTAGCCACCCAGGAGACCCAGTACTTC.

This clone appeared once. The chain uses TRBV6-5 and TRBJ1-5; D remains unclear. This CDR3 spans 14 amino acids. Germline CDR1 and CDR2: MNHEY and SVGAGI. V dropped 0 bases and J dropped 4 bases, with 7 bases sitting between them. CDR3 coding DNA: TGTGCCAGCAGTTACTCTATGAGAAATCAGCCCCAGCATTTT. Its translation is CASSYSMRNQPQHF.

The CDR3 bases are TGTGCCAGCAGCCAAGAGTCGTCTAGCGGGAATCGCTGGGGAGAGACCCAGTACTTC. Protein: CASSQESSSGNRWGETQYF. The chain recombines TRBV4-2 with TRBJ2-5; 9 nucleotides agree with TRBD2. Germline V gene sequence: CDR1 LGHNA, CDR2 YNFKEQ. CDR3 length: 19 residues. The V segment lost 0 bases and the J segment 4 bases; nucleotides outside the gene matches: 15.

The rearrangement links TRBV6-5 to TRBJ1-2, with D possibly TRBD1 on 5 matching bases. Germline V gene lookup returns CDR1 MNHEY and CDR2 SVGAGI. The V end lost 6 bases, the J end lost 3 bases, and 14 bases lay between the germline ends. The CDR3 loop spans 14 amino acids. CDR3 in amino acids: CASSKTIGDYGYTF. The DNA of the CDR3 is TGTGCCAGCAGCAAAACCATAGGGGACTATGGCTACACCTTC.

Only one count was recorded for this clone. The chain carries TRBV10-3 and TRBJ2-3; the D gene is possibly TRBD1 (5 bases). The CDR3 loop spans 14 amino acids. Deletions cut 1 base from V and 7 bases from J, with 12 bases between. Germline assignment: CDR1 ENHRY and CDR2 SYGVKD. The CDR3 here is CAISEYRRQNTQYF. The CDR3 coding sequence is TGTGCCATCAGTGAGTACAGGCGTCAAAATACGCAGTATTTT.

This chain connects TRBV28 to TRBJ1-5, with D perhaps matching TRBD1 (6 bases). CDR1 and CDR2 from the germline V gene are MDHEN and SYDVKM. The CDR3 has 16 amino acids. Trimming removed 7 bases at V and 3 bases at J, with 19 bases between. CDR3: CASILSGTLTNQPQHF. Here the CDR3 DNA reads TGTGCCAGCATCCTTTCCGGGACACTGACCAATCAGCCCCAGCATTTT.

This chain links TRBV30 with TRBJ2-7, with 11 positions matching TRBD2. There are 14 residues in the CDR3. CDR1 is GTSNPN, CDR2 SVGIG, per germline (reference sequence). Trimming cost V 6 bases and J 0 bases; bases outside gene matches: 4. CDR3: CACTGTSGSYEQYF. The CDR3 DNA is TGTGCCTGCACCGGGACTAGCGGCTCCTACGAGCAGTACTTC.

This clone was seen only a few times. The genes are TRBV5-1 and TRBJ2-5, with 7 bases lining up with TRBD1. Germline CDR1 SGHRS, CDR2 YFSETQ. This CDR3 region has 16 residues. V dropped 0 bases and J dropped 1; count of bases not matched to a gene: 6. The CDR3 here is CASSLGPTGAQETQYF. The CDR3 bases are TGCGCCAGCAGCTTGGGACCCACAGGGGCCCAAGAGACCCAGTACTTC.

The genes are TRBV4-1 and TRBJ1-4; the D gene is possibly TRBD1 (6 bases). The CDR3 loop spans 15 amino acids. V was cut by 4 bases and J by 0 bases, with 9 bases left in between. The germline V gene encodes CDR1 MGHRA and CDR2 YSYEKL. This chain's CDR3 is CASSPGVTTNEKLFF. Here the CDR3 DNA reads TGCGCCAGCAGCCCAGGGGTTACAACTAATGAAAAACTGTTTTTT.

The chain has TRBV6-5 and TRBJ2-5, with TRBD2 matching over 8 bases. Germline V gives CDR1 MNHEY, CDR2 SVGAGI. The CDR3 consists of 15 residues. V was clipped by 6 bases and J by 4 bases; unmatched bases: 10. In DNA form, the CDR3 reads TGTGCCAGCAGCCCGTCGGGGGGGCCGGGAGAGACCCAGTACTTC. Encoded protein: CASSPSGGPGETQYF.

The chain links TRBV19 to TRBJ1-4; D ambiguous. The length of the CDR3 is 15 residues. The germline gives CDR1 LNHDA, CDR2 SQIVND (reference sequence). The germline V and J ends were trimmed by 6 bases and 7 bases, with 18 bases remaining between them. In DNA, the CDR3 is TGTGCCAGTAGAGACTCGGGATTAGTAGGTGAAAAACTGTTTTTT. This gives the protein CASRDSGLVGEKLFF.

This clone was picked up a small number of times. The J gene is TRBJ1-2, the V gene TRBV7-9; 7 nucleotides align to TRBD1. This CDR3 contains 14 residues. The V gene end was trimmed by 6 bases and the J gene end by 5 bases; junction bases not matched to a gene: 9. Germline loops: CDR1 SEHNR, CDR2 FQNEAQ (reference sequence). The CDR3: CASSTGDSAYGYTF. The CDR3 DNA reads TGTGCCAGCAGTACAGGGGACAGCGCGTATGGCTACACCTTC.

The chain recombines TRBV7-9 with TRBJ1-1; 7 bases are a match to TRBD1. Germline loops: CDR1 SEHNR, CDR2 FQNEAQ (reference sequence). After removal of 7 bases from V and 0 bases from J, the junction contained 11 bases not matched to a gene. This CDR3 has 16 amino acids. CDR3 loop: CASKSRDSTMNTEAFF. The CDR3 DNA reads TGTGCCAGCAAGTCCCGGGACAGCACTATGAACACTGAAGCTTTCTTT.

The CDR3 bases are TGTGCCAGCAGGGGACTAGCGGGATCCTACAATGAGCAGTTCTTC. It yields the protein CASRGLAGSYNEQFF. The chain employs TRBV27 and TRBJ2-1; TRBD2 aligns across 13 bases. The ends lost 6 bases at V and 1 base at J; junction bases unmatched: 0. There are 15 residues in the CDR3. CDR1 is MNHEY and CDR2 is SMNVEV in the germline V gene (reference sequence).

The CDR3 coding sequence is TGCGCCAGCAGCTTGGTCGCAGGAGGGAACTATGGCTACACCTTC. Residues: CASSLVAGGNYGYTF. The rearrangement joins TRBV5-1 to TRBJ1-2, with no clear D. Germline loops: CDR1 SGHRS, CDR2 YFSETQ. Trimming left V 0 bases short and J 2 bases short, with 11 bases between. CDR3 length equals 15 residues.

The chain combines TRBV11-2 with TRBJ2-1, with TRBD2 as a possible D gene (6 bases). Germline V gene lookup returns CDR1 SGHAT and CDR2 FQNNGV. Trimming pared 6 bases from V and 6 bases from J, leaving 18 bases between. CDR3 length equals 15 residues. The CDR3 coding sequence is TGTGCCAGCAGATTCGGAGGGAGCTATGGCAATGAGCAGTTCTTC. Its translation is CASRFGGSYGNEQFF.